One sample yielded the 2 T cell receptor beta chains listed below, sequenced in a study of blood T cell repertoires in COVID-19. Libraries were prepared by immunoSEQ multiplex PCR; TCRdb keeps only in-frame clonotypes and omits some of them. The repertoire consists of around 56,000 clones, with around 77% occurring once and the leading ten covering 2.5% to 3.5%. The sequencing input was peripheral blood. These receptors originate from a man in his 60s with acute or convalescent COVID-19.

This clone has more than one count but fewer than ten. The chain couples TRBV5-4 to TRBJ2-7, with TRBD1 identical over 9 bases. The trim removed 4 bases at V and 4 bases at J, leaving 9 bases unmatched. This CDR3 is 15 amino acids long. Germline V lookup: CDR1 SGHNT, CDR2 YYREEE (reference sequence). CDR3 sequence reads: CASSVLGQGPYEQYF. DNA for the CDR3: TGTGCCAGCAGCGTGCTGGGACAGGGTCCATACGAGCAGTACTTC.

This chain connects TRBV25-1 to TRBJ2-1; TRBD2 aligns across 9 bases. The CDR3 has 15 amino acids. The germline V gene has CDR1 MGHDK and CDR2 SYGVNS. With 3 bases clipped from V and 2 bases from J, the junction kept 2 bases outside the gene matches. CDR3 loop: CASSDIAGAYNEQFF. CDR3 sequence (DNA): TGTGCCAGCAGTGACATAGCGGGGGCCTACAATGAGCAGTTCTTC.